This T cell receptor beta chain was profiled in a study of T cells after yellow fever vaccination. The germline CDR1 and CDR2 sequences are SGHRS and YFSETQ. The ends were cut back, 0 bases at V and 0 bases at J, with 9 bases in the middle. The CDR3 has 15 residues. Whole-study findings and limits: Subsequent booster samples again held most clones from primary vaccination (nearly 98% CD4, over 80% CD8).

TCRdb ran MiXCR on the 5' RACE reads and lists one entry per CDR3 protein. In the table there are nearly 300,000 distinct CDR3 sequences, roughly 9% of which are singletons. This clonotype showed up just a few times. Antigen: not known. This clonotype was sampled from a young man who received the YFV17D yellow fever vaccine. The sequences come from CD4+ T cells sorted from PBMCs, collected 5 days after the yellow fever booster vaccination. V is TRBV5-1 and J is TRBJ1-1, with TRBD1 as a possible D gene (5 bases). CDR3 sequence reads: CASSLGMGLNTEAFF. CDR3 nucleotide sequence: TGCGCCAGCAGCTTGGGGATGGGGCTGAACACTGAAGCTTTCTTT.